A selection of T cell receptor beta chains follows, all from one sample in a study of shared clonotypes between healthy human individuals. Clones were sequenced by immunoSEQ multiplex PCR, and TCRdb holds only the in-frame ones, with some missing. The sample holds hundreds of thousands of clones, roughly 95% seen once. The specimen sequenced was naive CD4+ T cells sorted from blood. The receptors stem from a woman in her 30s in good health. Each CDR3 is given with its conserved first and last residue. D genes are given only for firm matches. Clone size appears in some rows only: once, few, many, or a class for an expanded clone.

TGTGCCAGCAGCTTAATAGGCGGGTCCAGGGCGGGCGGTGAAGCTTTCTTT,CASSLIGGSRAGGEAFF,TRBV7-3,NA,17,NA,TRBJ1-1
TGTGCCAGCAGCTTAACTAGCGGGAGTGCCGGGGAGCTGTTTTTT,CASSLTSGSAGELFF,TRBV7-9,once,15,TRBD2,TRBJ2-2
TGTGCCAGCAGCTTGACGGGAGGGCCGACGCAGTATTTT,CASSLTGGPTQYF,TRBV5-4,NA,13,TRBD2,TRBJ2-3
TGCGCCAGCAGCCCCCAGTACTTC,CASSPQYF,TRBV4-3,NA,8,NA,TRBJ2-7
TGTGCCAGCTCACCGGGACTAGCCACCTACGAGCAGTACTTC,CASSPGLATYEQYF,TRBV18,NA,14,TRBD2,TRBJ2-7
TGTGCCAGCAGCCCTGGGGGTTCTACTAATGAAAAACTGTTTTTT,CASSPGGSTNEKLFF,TRBV5-4,NA,15,NA,TRBJ1-4
TGTGCCAGCTCCCCCGGGACAGGTGGCTTTGTTGATGAGCAGTTCTTC,CASSPGTGGFVDEQFF,TRBV18,NA,16,TRBD1,TRBJ2-1
TGTGCCACTATTAGGGGGGGCAGCGGGGAGACTGAAGCTTTCTTT,CATIRGGSGETEAFF,TRBV28,NA,15,NA,TRBJ1-1
TGCAGTGCTCTCCGGGAGCAGCAGTTCTTC,CSALREQQFF,TRBV20-1,NA,10,NA,TRBJ2-1
TGTGCCAGCTCACCAGGCTCCGGGGACGAGCAGTACTTC,CASSPGSGDEQYF,TRBV18,NA,13,NA,TRBJ2-7
TGTGCCAGCACTGAAAGGTCCGGATTGAACACTGAAGCTTTCTTT,CASTERSGLNTEAFF,TRBV2,NA,15,NA,TRBJ1-1
TGCGCCAGCAGCCAAGGATTGATCGGGTCTGGGACCCAGTACTTC,CASSQGLIGSGTQYF,TRBV4-1,NA,15,NA,TRBJ2-5
TGTGCCAGCAGTAGTAGTAGACAGCAGTTCTTC,CASSSSRQQFF,TRBV2,NA,11,NA,TRBJ2-1
TGTGCCAGCTTCGGGGTTGACACTGAAGCTTTCTTT,CASFGVDTEAFF,TRBV12-1,once,12,NA,TRBJ1-1
TGTGCCAGCAGAATCCGGGCCCATGCCCAAGAGACCCAGTACTTC,CASRIRAHAQETQYF,TRBV5-4,NA,15,NA,TRBJ2-5